The clone carrying this TCR beta chain was seen only a few times. What it binds is not known. CDR1 is PRHDT, CDR2 FYEKMQ, per germline (reference sequence). The CDR3 is 17 residues long. Losses at the gene ends were 8 bases for V and 0 bases for J; bases not matched to a gene: 11. The record originates from a study of blood T cells in healthy people across ages. PBMCs were isolated at a quantity of at least 6 million per sample. Study-level results: Diversity of TCR beta correlated strongly with naive T cell percentage.

Alongside a J-beta primer mix, a sample-barcoded 5' primer served in a second PCR lasting about 7 to 12 cycles. A single record per CDR3 protein comes from TCRdb applying MiXCR to the 5' RACE reads. The sample lists around 820,000 distinct CDR3 sequences, 25% seen once, with under 4.5% in the top ten. The same sample was also studied in work on T cells of mothers and their children. This second study says: The TCR beta CDR3 read count exceeded 9 million for each mother and was several million for each child.

The chain is built from TRBV13 and TRBJ1-3; the match to TRBD1 covers 9 bases. The sequence derives from a boy younger than 18 in good health. Sequenced material: blood. The DNA for the CDR3 is TGTGCCAGCGGCGACAGGGGGAAAATTAGCTCTGGAAACACCATATATTTT. Protein sequence: CASGDRGKISSGNTIYF.